A single sample gave rise to the 22 T cell receptor beta chains below, sequenced in a study of blood T cell repertoires in COVID-19. This table comes from immunoSEQ multiplex PCR, and its TCRdb copy is limited to in-frame clones, with some not included. The sample includes under 250,000 clones, roughly nine tenths of them seen just once. Sample: PBMCs or T cells enriched from blood (not recorded which). All receptors come from a young woman in a cohort exposed to, infected with or recovered from COVID-19 (not recorded which).

V is TRBV5-4 and J is TRBJ2-3; 12 nucleotides line up with TRBD2. There are 17 residues in the CDR3. V gave up 4 bases and J gave up 0 bases; unmatched junction bases: 6. The germline CDR1 and CDR2 sequences are SGHNT and YYREEE (reference sequence). CDR3 loop: CASSLRTSGTSTDTQYF. In DNA form, the CDR3 reads TGTGCCAGCAGCCTTAGGACTAGCGGGACTAGCACAGATACGCAGTATTTT.

This clone occurred a few times. This rearrangement joins TRBV5-1 to TRBJ1-5, with a weak D call TRBD1 (6 bases). The CDR3 has 15 amino acids. Trimming left V 2 bases short and J 4 bases short, with 13 bases between. Germline loops: CDR1 SGHRS, CDR2 YFSETQ. Here the CDR3 reads CASSLRGGGNQPQHF. CDR3 sequence (DNA): TGCGCCAGCAGCTTACGGGGAGGGGGAAATCAGCCCCAGCATTTT.

The chain employs TRBV5-6 and TRBJ2-3; the match to TRBD1 covers 9 bases. The CDR3 consists of 15 residues. Germline V CDR1 and CDR2: SGHDT, YYEEEE. V lost 0 bases and J lost 6; bases outside the gene matches: 5. In nucleotides, the CDR3 is TGTGCCAGCAGCTTGGAGGGGACAGGGACCGATACGCAGTATTTT. Translation: CASSLEGTGTDTQYF.

The chain couples TRBV19 to TRBJ1-5; D is unclear. CDR3 size: 15 residues. V was pared by 3 bases and J by 4 bases, with 13 bases between. The germline CDR1 and CDR2 sequences are LNHDA and SQIVND (reference sequence). The CDR3 coding sequence is TGTGCCAGTAGTATGTCTATGGGCCCTAATCAGCCCCAGCATTTT. Protein product: CASSMSMGPNQPQHF.

V gene TRBV19 combines with J gene TRBJ2-2, with 7 bases lining up with TRBD1. CDR3 length: 15 amino acids. V lost 7 bases and J lost 6; bases outside the gene matches: 11. The germline CDR1 and CDR2 sequences are LNHDA and SQIVND (reference sequence). The CDR3 coding sequence is TGTGCCAGTAACGATTTAAGAGGGGGCTCCGGGGAGCTGTTTTTT. Residues: CASNDLRGGSGELFF. The complete variable domain, with remaining parts taken from reference TRBV19 and TRBJ2-2, reads DGGITQSPKYLFRKEGQNVTLSCEQNLNHDAMYWYRQDPGQGLRLIYYSQIVNDFQKGDIAEGYSVSREKKESFPLTVTSAQKNPTAFYLCASNDLRGGSGELFFGEGSRLTVL.

The J gene is TRBJ2-3, the V gene TRBV7-9, with 9 bases identical to TRBD2. CDR3 length: 16 amino acids. The germline CDR1 and CDR2 sequences are SEHNR and FQNEAQ (reference sequence). Germline trimming cut 5 bases from V and 2 bases from J; bases unmatched to any gene: 8. The CDR3 sequence is CASSRRLAANTDTQYF. Written as DNA, the CDR3 is TGTGCCAGCAGCCGCCGACTAGCGGCGAACACAGATACGCAGTATTTT.

The CDR3 DNA is TGTGCCAGCAGCTCTACCGACAGCTCTGGAAACACCATATATTTT. Translation: CASSSTDSSGNTIYF. The V and J genes are TRBV7-9 and TRBJ1-3, with D possibly being TRBD1 (5 bases). This CDR3 is 15 amino acids long. Germline assignment: CDR1 SEHNR and CDR2 FQNEAQ (reference sequence). The V gene lost 4 bases and the J gene lost 0 bases, with 10 bases spanning the gap.

This clone came up once. V gene TRBV24-1 combines with J gene TRBJ2-3; 8 positions agree with TRBD2. V lost 4 bases, J lost 3 bases, and 14 bases stayed unmatched. The CDR3 spans 18 residues. Germline V gene sequence: CDR1 KGHDR, CDR2 SFDVKD. The CDR3 reads CATSDRPGLELGTDTQYF. The CDR3 DNA is TGTGCCACCAGTGACCGGCCGGGACTAGAATTGGGTACAGATACGCAGTATTTT.

This sequence joins TRBV6-5 and TRBJ2-7, with TRBD1 identical over 9 bases. This CDR3 region has 14 residues. The V gene end was trimmed by 6 bases and the J gene end by 2 bases; junction bases not matched to a gene: 5. Looked up from germline, CDR1 is MNHEY and CDR2 is SVGAGI. CDR3: CASRAQGAPYEQYF. The CDR3 bases are TGTGCCAGCAGGGCACAGGGGGCGCCCTACGAGCAGTACTTC.

The V gene is TRBV6-5, the J gene TRBJ1-5; D gene unclear. V was trimmed by 2 bases and J by 7 bases, leaving 9 bases between them. CDR1 and CDR2 from the germline V gene are MNHEY and SVGAGI. CDR3 length: 13 residues. The CDR3 sequence: CASSYAEWQPQHF. In DNA form, the CDR3 reads TGTGCCAGCAGTTACGCTGAGTGGCAGCCCCAGCATTTT.

The rearrangement links TRBV19 to TRBJ2-1, with TRBD1 identical over 10 bases. The V segment lost 5 bases and the J segment 2 bases; nucleotides outside the gene matches: 3. CDR3 length: 15 amino acids. Germline V gene lookup returns CDR1 LNHDA and CDR2 SQIVND (reference sequence). CDR3 amino acids: CASSDGQGAYNEQFF. The DNA of the CDR3 is TGTGCCAGTAGTGATGGACAGGGGGCCTACAATGAGCAGTTCTTC.

V usage is TRBV2 and J usage is TRBJ1-1; D uncertain. CDR1 is SNHLY, CDR2 FYNNEI, per germline. Trimming pared 1 base from V and 0 bases from J, leaving 6 bases between. CDR3 length equals 14 residues. CDR3 DNA: TGTGCCAGCAGTGAAGACAGCATGAACACTGAAGCTTTCTTT. Its translation: CASSEDSMNTEAFF.

V and J are TRBV19 and TRBJ1-3; D remains unclear. Per germline, CDR1 LNHDA and CDR2 SQIVND (reference sequence). The CDR3 is 14 amino acids. Trimming left V 1 base short and J 4 bases short, with 8 bases between. Written as DNA, the CDR3 is TGTGCCAGTAGTATAGCACTCATCGGAAACACCATATATTTT. It codes for CASSIALIGNTIYF.

This rearrangement joins TRBV19 to TRBJ1-2; D gene uncertain. Trimming removed 4 bases at V and 2 bases at J, with 8 bases between. Germline CDR1 reads LNHDA; CDR2 reads SQIVND (reference sequence). The CDR3 contains 13 residues. The CDR3 sequence: CASSTRGNYGYTF. The CDR3 DNA sequence: TGTGCCAGTAGTACGAGAGGGAACTATGGCTACACCTTC.

This sequence joins TRBV5-1 and TRBJ1-3; 7 positions agree with TRBD1. Trimming cost V 2 bases and J 2 bases; bases outside gene matches: 1. This CDR3 has 14 amino acids. The germline V gene has CDR1 SGHRS and CDR2 YFSETQ. CDR3: CASSFGTAGNTIYF. The CDR3 nucleotides read TGCGCCAGCAGCTTTGGGACAGCTGGAAACACCATATATTTT.

The gene calls are TRBV19 and TRBJ1-1, with D unclear. CDR3 length equals 14 residues. CDR1 is LNHDA, CDR2 SQIVND, per germline (reference sequence). V shed 10 bases and J shed 1 base, with 16 bases lying between them. The CDR3 sequence is CATLNPPGNTEAFF. CDR3 nucleotides: TGTGCCACTCTGAACCCTCCAGGGAACACTGAAGCTTTCTTT.

V usage is TRBV10-1 and J usage is TRBJ1-1; a weak D match, TRBD1 (5 bases). CDR3 length: 14 amino acids. With 3 bases removed from V and 4 bases from J, the gap between germline ends came to 12 bases. Germline CDR1 and CDR2: WNHNN and SYGVQD (reference sequence). CDR3 loop: CASSDWPGGTEAFF. The CDR3 region has the DNA TGCGCCAGCAGTGACTGGCCCGGGGGCACTGAAGCTTTCTTT.

This clone was picked up many times. This sequence joins TRBV15 and TRBJ1-1, with D perhaps matching TRBD1 (5 bases). Germline V lookup: CDR1 LNHNV, CDR2 YYDKDF (reference sequence). This CDR3 spans 13 amino acids. Trimming stripped 5 bases from V and 1 base from J, with 8 bases between. CDR3 DNA sequence: TGTGCCACCAGCGGGGGGGGGAACACTGAAGCTTTCTTT. Its protein product is CATSGGGNTEAFF.

This clone was recorded only once. The gene calls are TRBV28 and TRBJ1-2; TRBD1 matches at 7 bases. CDR1 is MDHEN, CDR2 SYDVKM, per germline. J lost 7 bases, V lost 5 bases, and 7 bases had no gene match. The CDR3 length is 13 residues. CDR3: CASSGSDRAGYTF. The CDR3 DNA sequence: TGTGCCAGCAGTGGGTCTGACAGGGCTGGCTACACCTTC.

This clone was counted only a few times. V is TRBV6-5 and J is TRBJ1-5; D is possibly TRBD1 (6 bases). The V end lost 8 bases, the J end lost 4 bases, and 15 bases lay between the germline ends. Germline CDR1 MNHEY, CDR2 SVGAGI. CDR3 length: 14 residues. The CDR3 reads CASWAGAMNQPQHF. The CDR3, as DNA: TGTGCCAGCTGGGCAGGGGCGATGAATCAGCCCCAGCATTTT.

V and J are TRBV6-1 and TRBJ2-1, with 8 bases lining up with TRBD2. The V gene end was trimmed by 2 bases and the J gene end by 5 bases; junction bases not matched to a gene: 8. Per germline, CDR1 MNHNS and CDR2 SASEGT. The CDR3 extends over 16 amino acids. In nucleotides, the CDR3 is TGTGCCAGCAGTGAACCCATAGCGGGATCGAACAATGAGCAGTTCTTC. Residues: CASSEPIAGSNNEQFF.

The V and J genes are TRBV5-4 and TRBJ2-1; D gene uncertain. Germline V lookup: CDR1 SGHNT, CDR2 YYREEE (reference sequence). Trimming took off 4 bases at V and 0 bases at J, with 17 bases between the two ends. The CDR3 runs to 17 residues. CDR3 region: CASSPRRGASSYNEQFF. CDR3 sequence (DNA): TGTGCCAGCAGCCCCCGGCGAGGCGCGAGCTCCTACAATGAGCAGTTCTTC.